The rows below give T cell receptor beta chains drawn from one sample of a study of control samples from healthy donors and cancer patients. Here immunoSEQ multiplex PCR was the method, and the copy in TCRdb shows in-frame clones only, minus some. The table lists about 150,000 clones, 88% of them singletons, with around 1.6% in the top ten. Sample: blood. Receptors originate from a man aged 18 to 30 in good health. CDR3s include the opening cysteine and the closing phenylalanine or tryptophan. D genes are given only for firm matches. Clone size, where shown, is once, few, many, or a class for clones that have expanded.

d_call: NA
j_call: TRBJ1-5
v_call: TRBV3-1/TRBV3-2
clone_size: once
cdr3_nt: TGTGCCAGCAGCCAAGGGGACGGGGCGCGCACGGAGGGTAGCAATCAGCCCCAGCATTTT
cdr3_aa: CASSQGDGARTEGSNQPQHF

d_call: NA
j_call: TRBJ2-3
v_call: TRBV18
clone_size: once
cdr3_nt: TGTGCCAGCTCACCACGAAGCAGGGGAAGCACAGATACGCAGTATTTT
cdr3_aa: CASSPRSRGSTDTQYF

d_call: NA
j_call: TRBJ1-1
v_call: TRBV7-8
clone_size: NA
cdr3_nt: TGTGCCAGCAGCTTAGGGGGGGAGAACACTGAAGCTTTCTTT
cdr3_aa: CASSLGGENTEAFF

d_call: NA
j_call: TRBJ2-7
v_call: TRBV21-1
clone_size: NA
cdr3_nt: TGTGCCAGCAGCAAGGGACTAGCGGGTTACGAGCAGTACTTC
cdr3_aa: CASSKGLAGYEQYF

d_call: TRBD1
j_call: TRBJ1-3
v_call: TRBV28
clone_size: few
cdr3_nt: TGTGCCAGCAGCGCTTACAGGGGGAGCTCTGGAAACACCATATATTTT
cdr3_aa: CASSAYRGSSGNTIYF

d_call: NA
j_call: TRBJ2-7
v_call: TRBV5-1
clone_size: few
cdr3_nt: TGCGCCAGCAGCTTCGAGGGGGGCAACGACTACGAGCAGTACTTC
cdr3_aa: CASSFEGGNDYEQYF

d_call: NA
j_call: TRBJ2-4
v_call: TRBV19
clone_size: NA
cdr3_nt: TGTGCCAGTAGATTCCTTCTGCGGGCGGACGGGGAAAACATTCAGTACTTC
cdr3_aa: CASRFLLRADGENIQYF

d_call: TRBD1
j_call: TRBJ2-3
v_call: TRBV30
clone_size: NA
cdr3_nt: TGTGCCTGGGACCTCAGGGGGTCGAGCACAGATACGCAGTATTTT
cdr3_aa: CAWDLRGSSTDTQYF

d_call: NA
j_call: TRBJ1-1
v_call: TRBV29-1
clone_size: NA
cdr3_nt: TGCAGCGTTGAGGGTCGGCAGAAAATACGGGCTTTCTTT
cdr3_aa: CSVEGRQKIRAFF

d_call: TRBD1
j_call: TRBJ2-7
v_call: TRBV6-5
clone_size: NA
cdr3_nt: TGTGCCAGCAGTTACTCGAGACAGGGGTACGAGCAGTACTTC
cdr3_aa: CASSYSRQGYEQYF

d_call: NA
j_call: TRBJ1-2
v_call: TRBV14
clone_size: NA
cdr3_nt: TGTGCCAGCAGCTCCGGGACTAACTATGGCTACACCTTC
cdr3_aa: CASSSGTNYGYTF

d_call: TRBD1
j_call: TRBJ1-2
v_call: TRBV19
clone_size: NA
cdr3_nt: TGTGCCAGTAGTATAGTTTCGGACAGGGCCTATGGCTACACCTTC
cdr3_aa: CASSIVSDRAYGYTF

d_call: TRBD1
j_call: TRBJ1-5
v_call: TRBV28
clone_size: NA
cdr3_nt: TGTGCCAGGGGGGGATCACAGGGGGCGAACAATCAGCCCCAGCATTTT
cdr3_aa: CARGGSQGANNQPQHF

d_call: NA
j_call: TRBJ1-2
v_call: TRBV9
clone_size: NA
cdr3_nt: TGTGCCAGCAGCGTAGGGACGGTCTATGGCTACACCTTC
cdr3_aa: CASSVGTVYGYTF

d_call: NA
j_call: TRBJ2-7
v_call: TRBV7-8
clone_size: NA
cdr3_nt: TGTGCCAGCAGCTTACCGAACAGGCCCTTATACGAGCAGTACTTC
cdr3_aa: CASSLPNRPLYEQYF

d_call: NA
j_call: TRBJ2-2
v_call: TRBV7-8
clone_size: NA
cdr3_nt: TGTGCCAGCAGCCTAGGAAGCGGTGTCACCCTACTCACCGGGGAGCTGTTTTTT
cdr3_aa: CASSLGSGVTLLTGELFF

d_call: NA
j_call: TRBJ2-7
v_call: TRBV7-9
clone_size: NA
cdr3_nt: TGTGCCAGCAGCCCCCGGCGGGGCTACGAGCAGTACTTC
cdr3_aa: CASSPRRGYEQYF

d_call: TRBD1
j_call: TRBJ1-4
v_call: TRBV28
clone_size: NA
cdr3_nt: TGTGCCAGCAGCGATAGACAGGGCAGACATGAAAAACTGTTTTTT
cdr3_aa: CASSDRQGRHEKLFF

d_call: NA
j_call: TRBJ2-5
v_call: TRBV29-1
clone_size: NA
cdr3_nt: TGCAGCGTCAGGGGGGCAGGAAATCAAGAGACCCAGTACTTC
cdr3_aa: CSVRGAGNQETQYF

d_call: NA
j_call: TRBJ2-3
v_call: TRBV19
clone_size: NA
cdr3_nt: TGTGCCAGTAGTAATCGGGGGCGCACAGATACGCAGTATTTT
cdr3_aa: CASSNRGRTDTQYF

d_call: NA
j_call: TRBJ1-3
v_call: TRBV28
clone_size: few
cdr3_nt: TGTGCCAGCAGTTCCTTACAGGGAAGGTCCGGAAACACCATATATTTT
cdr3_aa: CASSSLQGRSGNTIYF

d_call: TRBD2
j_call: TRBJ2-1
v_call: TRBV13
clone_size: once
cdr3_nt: TGTGCCAGCAGCTTGGGGGCGGGGGGCCCTGGGTTCAATGAGCAGTTCTTC
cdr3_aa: CASSLGAGGPGFNEQFF

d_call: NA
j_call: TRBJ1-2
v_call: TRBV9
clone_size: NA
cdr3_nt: TGTGCCAGCAGCACCACGAACTATGGCTACACCTTC
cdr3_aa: CASSTTNYGYTF

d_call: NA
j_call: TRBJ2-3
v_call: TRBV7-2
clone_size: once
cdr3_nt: TGTGCCAGCACCTTTGAAGGATACCTGGTAACGCAGTATTTT
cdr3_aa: CASTFEGYLVTQYF

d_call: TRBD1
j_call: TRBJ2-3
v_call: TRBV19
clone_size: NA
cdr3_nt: TGTGCCAGTAGGCCCCGAACAGGGGGCGCGGGAGATACGCAGTATTTT
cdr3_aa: CASRPRTGGAGDTQYF

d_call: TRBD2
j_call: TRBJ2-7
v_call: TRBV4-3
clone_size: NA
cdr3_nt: TGCGCCAGCAGCCAAGGGCTAGCGGGAGCCTACGAGCAGTACTTC
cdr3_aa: CASSQGLAGAYEQYF

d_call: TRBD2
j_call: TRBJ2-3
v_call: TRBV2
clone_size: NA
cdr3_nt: TGTGCCAGCAGGATTACTAGCGGGGGGGGCACAGATACGCAGTATTTT
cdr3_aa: CASRITSGGGTDTQYF

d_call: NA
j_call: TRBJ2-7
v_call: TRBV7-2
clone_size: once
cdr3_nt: TGTGCCAGCAGCTGGGACCGAGCCTACGAGCAGTACTTC
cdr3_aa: CASSWDRAYEQYF

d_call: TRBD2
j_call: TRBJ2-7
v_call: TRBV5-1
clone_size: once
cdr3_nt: TGCGCCAGCAGCTTGGGGACTAGCGGGGGGGCCGACGAGCAGTACTTC
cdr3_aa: CASSLGTSGGADEQYF

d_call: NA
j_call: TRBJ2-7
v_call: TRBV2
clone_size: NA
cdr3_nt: TGTGCCAGCAGTGGTCCCTCCTACGAGCAGTACTTC
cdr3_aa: CASSGPSYEQYF

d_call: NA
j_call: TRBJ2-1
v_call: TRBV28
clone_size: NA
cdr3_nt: TGTGCCAGCACCTTAAATAGACGGCTCAATGAGCAGTTCTTC
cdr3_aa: CASTLNRRLNEQFF

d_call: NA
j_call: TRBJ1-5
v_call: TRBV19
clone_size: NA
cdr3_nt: TGTGCCAGTAGTAATCCGGGAGGAGGCAATCAGCCCCAGCATTTT
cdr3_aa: CASSNPGGGNQPQHF

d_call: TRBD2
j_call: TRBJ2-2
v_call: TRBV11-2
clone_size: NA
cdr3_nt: TGTGCCAGCAGCCTAGCCGGGGGGAAGAACACCGGGGAGCTGTTTTTT
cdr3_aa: CASSLAGGKNTGELFF

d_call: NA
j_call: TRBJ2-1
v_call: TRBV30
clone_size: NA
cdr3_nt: TGTGCCTGGAGTAGGACGGGGGCCTACAATGAGCAGTTCTTC
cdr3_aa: CAWSRTGAYNEQFF

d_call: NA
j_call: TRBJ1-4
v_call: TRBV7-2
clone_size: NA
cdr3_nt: TGTGCCAGCAGCTTAAGTCCTAAGGGGGTGCGCGTTGAAAAACTGTTTTTT
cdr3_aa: CASSLSPKGVRVEKLFF

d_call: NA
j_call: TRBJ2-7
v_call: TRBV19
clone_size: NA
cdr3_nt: TGTGCCAGTAGTAGAGGACAGGGAGGGGGCTACGAGCAGTACTTC
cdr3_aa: CASSRGQGGGYEQYF

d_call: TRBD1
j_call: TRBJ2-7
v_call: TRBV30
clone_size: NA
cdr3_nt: TGTGCCTGGAGTGATCTAGGCGAGACAGGGCCAGCCTACGAGCAGTACTTC
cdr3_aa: CAWSDLGETGPAYEQYF

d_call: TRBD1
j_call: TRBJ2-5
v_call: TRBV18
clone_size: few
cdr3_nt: TGTGCCAGCTCACCCCGGACAGGGGTGCAAGAGACCCAGTACTTC
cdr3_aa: CASSPRTGVQETQYF

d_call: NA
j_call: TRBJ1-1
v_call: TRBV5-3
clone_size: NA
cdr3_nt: TGTGCCAGAAGCTTGCGAGACGGGGGGCCTATGAACACTGAAGCTTTCTTT
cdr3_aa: CARSLRDGGPMNTEAFF

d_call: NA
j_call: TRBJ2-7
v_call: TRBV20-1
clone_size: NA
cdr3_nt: TGCAGTGCGGAGAGCCCCCGGGAGCAGTACTTC
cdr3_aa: CSAESPREQYF